This record looks at one T cell receptor (beta chain) sequence and its context. The antigen is undetermined. These data are taken from a study of response to subunit inactivated influenza vaccine. The study, taken as a whole, reports: Authors suggested each seasonal influenza vaccination recruits few new T cells.

MiXCR, applied by TCRdb to the RT-PCR reads, yields one record per CDR3 protein. The sample has 500,000 to 600,000 distinct CDR3 sequences, approximately 14% seen once. Trimming removed 3 bases at V and 0 bases at J, with 21 bases between. Germline CDR1 LNHNV, CDR2 YYDKDF (reference sequence). There are 19 residues in the CDR3. This TCR derives from a man between 50 and 59 years old who received an inactivated influenza vaccine. This rearrangement joins TRBV15 to TRBJ2-1, with D perhaps TRBD1 (6 bases). Sequenced material: PBMCs from blood, taken about 12 days after vaccination. CDR3 sequence (DNA): TGTGCCACCAGCAGTCGAGGGGGATCACGGGCACCCTCCTACAATGAGCAGTTCTTC. It translates to CATSSRGGSRAPSYNEQFF.